The text below deals with one TCR beta chain. Its antigen is unidentified. Analyses pooled second doses at about 4 or about 12 weeks. This sample stems from a study of T cell responses to AZD1222 COVID-19 vaccine. V shed 0 bases and J 5 bases; nucleotides not matched to a gene: 8. CDR1 and CDR2 from the germline V gene are SGHRS and YFSETQ. CDR3 size: 15 residues. The protocol was immunoSEQ multiplex PCR, while the TCRdb copy is restricted to in-frame clones and leaves out a portion. The sample carries 95,000 to 100,000 clones, 80% to 90% recorded once. General observations from the study: Baseline seropositives among AZD1222 recipients totaled only five to seven.

The chain carries TRBV5-1 and TRBJ2-7; 7 bases are a match to TRBD2. The sample was peripheral blood, taken 28 days after the second AZD1222 dose. This receptor was identified in an adult who received the AZD1222 COVID-19 vaccine. The DNA for the CDR3 is TGCGCCAGCAGCTTGGTGGCGGGAGAAGGTCACGAGCAGTACTTC. Translation gives CASSLVAGEGHEQYF.